Following are 10 T cell receptor beta chains from one sample sequenced in a study of response to subunit inactivated influenza vaccine. Each CDR3 protein is one row after TCRdb ran MiXCR on the RT-PCR reads. Of 550,000 to 800,000 distinct CDR3 sequences detected, approximately 15% appear once; the ten largest clones hold 5.5% to 7%. This material consisted of PBMCs from blood, taken approximately 15 days before vaccination. The receptor source for this set is a man aged 50 to 59 who received an inactivated influenza vaccine.

There are many counts of this clonotype. This sequence joins TRBV12-3 or TRBV12-4 and TRBJ2-7; D perhaps matches TRBD1 (6 bases). V dropped 1 base and J dropped 1 base, with 14 bases sitting between them. The length of the CDR3 is 16 residues. CDR3: CASSLGTDYSSYEQYF. The CDR3, as DNA: TGTGCCAGCAGTTTAGGGACAGACTATAGTTCCTACGAGCAGTACTTC.

The chain combines TRBV7-8 with TRBJ2-2, with 7 bases lining up with TRBD1. This CDR3 region has 14 residues. V lost 5 bases and J lost 4; bases outside the gene matches: 4. CDR1 SGHVS and CDR2 FQNEAQ come from the germline V gene. The CDR3 region is CASSDRVVTGELFF. The DNA of the CDR3 is TGTGCCAGCAGCGACAGGGTTGTCACCGGGGAGCTGTTTTTT. Complete variable domain (other parts from reference TRBV7-8 and TRBJ2-2): GAGVSQSPRYKVAKRGQDVALRCDPISGHVSLFWYQQALGQGPEFLTYFQNEAQLDKSGLPSDRFFAERPEGSVSTLKIQRTQQEDSAVYLCASSDRVVTGELFFGEGSRLTVL.

Ten or more counts support this clonotype. CDR3 in amino acids: CASSYRDGAYEQYF. CDR3 sequence (DNA): TGTGCCAGTAGTTACCGGGACGGGGCCTACGAGCAGTACTTC. V usage is TRBV19 and J usage is TRBJ2-7; D could derive from TRBD1 or TRBD2 (5 bases each). Germline-derived CDR1 and CDR2 are LNHDA and SQIVND (reference sequence). V was shortened by 5 bases and J by 2 bases, with 13 bases between the two germline ends. The CDR3 runs 14 residues.

This clonotype appeared a single time. The gene calls are TRBV6-2 or TRBV6-3 and TRBJ2-3, with TRBD2 as a possible D gene (7 bases). V was cut by 6 bases and J by 2 bases, with 18 bases left in between. Germline-derived CDR1 and CDR2 are MNHEY and SVGEGT. The CDR3 totals 16 residues. The CDR3 region has the DNA TGTGCCAGCAGACGATTACGGGGGGCGAACACAGATACGCAGTATTTT. This translates into CASRRLRGANTDTQYF.

The chain combines TRBV30 with TRBJ2-1, with unresolved D. The CDR3 spans 12 residues. Deletions cut 4 bases from V and 3 bases from J, with 7 bases between. Germline V lookup: CDR1 GTSNPN, CDR2 SVGIG (reference sequence). CDR3 nucleotide sequence: TGTGCCTGGACCTTTAGCTACAATGAGCAGTTCTTC. Translation: CAWTFSYNEQFF.

The rearrangement joins TRBV7-2 to TRBJ1-1; D not certain. V was shortened by 2 bases and J by 3 bases, with 10 bases between the two germline ends. The germline CDR1 and CDR2 sequences are SGHTA and FQGNSA. The CDR3 is 14 residues long. Written as DNA, the CDR3 is TGTGCCAGCAGCTTAAATCACGGGGACACTGAAGCTTTCTTT. It specifies CASSLNHGDTEAFF.

The genes are TRBV7-6 and TRBJ2-1; 10 bases agree with TRBD1. The CDR3 contains 16 residues. Germline CDR1 reads SGHVS; CDR2 reads FNYEAQ. The junction had 10 bases not matched to a gene; V was cut back by 4 bases and J by 7 bases. CDR3 region: CASSSSLGQGQNEQFF. CDR3 DNA: TGTGCCAGCAGCTCCTCTCTGGGACAGGGGCAGAATGAGCAGTTCTTC.

This clonotype was detected only a few times. This chain uses TRBV5-6 with TRBJ2-1; the D call may be TRBD1 or TRBD2 (5 bases each). Deletions cut 1 base from V and 13 bases from J, with 9 bases between. The CDR3 consists of 11 residues. CDR1 and CDR2 from the germline V gene are SGHDT and YYEEEE. The CDR3 reads CASSLHWDQFF. In DNA, the CDR3 is TGTGCCAGCAGCTTGCATTGGGACCAGTTCTTC. Complete variable domain (other parts from reference TRBV5-6 and TRBJ2-1): DAGVTQSPTHLIKTRGQQVTLRCSPKSGHDTVSWYQQALGQGPQFIFQYYEEEERQRGNFPDRFSGHQFPNYSSELNVNALLLGDSALYLCASSLHWDQFFGPGTRLTVL.

This clonotype has more than one count but fewer than ten. This chain connects TRBV7-2 to TRBJ2-2; D is unclear. The V and J ends lost 2 bases and 5 bases respectively, with 12 bases between them. The CDR3 runs 15 residues. In germline, CDR1 is SGHTA, CDR2 FQGNSA. The CDR3 reads CASSLSWAYTGELFF. CDR3 bases: TGTGCCAGCAGCTTATCTTGGGCATATACCGGGGAGCTGTTTTTT. Drawing the rest from reference TRBV7-2 and TRBJ2-2, the complete variable domain is GAGVSQSPSNKVTEKGKDVELRCDPISGHTALYWYRQSLGQGLEFLIYFQGNSAPDKSGLPSDRFSAERTGGSVSTLTIQRTQQEDSAVYLCASSLSWAYTGELFFGEGSRLTVL.

In this sample, this clonotype turned up many times. This chain connects TRBV7-9 to TRBJ2-1; D gene unclear. CDR1 and CDR2 (germline): SEHNR, FQNEAQ (reference sequence). The CDR3 extends over 14 amino acids. Trimming took off 1 base at V and 3 bases at J, with 7 bases between the two ends. CDR3 in amino acids: CASSLVGRYNEQFF. The CDR3 region has the DNA TGTGCCAGCAGCTTAGTCGGCCGCTACAATGAGCAGTTCTTC.